Following are 10 T cell receptor beta chains from one sample sequenced in a study of PD-L1 blockade in urothelial cancer. Clones were sequenced by immunoSEQ multiplex PCR, and TCRdb holds only the in-frame ones, with some missing. This table holds roughly 130,000 clones, approximately 84% found once. Time point here: pretreatment peripheral blood. The input for sequencing was PBMCs, taken around atezolizumab (anti-PD-L1) treatment. The receptors originated from a man aged 45 to 65 with urothelial cancer.

This chain connects TRBV30 to TRBJ1-6; 8 bases line up with TRBD1. V lost 4 bases and J lost 5; bases outside the gene matches: 7. The CDR3 is 15 residues long. Germline CDR1 and CDR2: GTSNPN and SVGIG (reference sequence). Here the CDR3 reads CAWNRGQGNNSPLHF. The DNA of the CDR3 is TGTGCCTGGAACCGAGGACAGGGCAATAATTCACCCCTCCACTTT. Based on the CDR3 plus reference TRBV30 and TRBJ1-6, the full variable domain is SQTIHQWPATLVQPVGSPLSLECTVEGTSNPNLYWYRQAAGRGLQLLFYSVGIGQISSEVPQNLSASRPQDRQFILSSKKLLLSDSGFYLCAWNRGQGNNSPLHFGNGTRLTVT.

The chain is built from TRBV18 and TRBJ1-5, with a weak D call TRBD1 (6 bases). CDR1 KGHSH and CDR2 LQKENI come from the germline V gene. This CDR3 is 16 amino acids long. With 2 bases removed from V and 0 bases from J, the gap between germline ends came to 11 bases. The CDR3 nucleotides read TGTGCCAGCTCACCAGGGGACACCTATAGCAATCAGCCCCAGCATTTT. Protein: CASSPGDTYSNQPQHF.

This clone was counted only a few times. The chain joins TRBV6-5 to TRBJ1-1; TRBD1 agrees at 7 bases. The germline gives CDR1 MNHEY, CDR2 SVGAGI. After removal of 4 bases from V and 8 bases from J, the junction contained 1 base not matched to a gene. This CDR3 region has 11 residues. The CDR3 sequence: CASSWGQEAFF. The CDR3 bases are TGTGCCAGCAGTTGGGGACAGGAAGCTTTCTTT.

This chain uses TRBV28 with TRBJ2-7, with 7 bases fitting TRBD1. Trimming at V came to 8 bases and at J to 2 bases, leaving 6 bases not matched to a gene. This CDR3 comprises 13 residues. Germline CDR1 and CDR2: MDHEN and SYDVKM. The chain's CDR3 is CASLQGSPYEQYF. The CDR3 coding sequence is TGTGCCAGCTTACAGGGGTCACCCTACGAGCAGTACTTC. The variable domain in full, with the rest retrieved from reference TRBV28 and TRBJ2-7, is DVKVTQSSRYLVKRTGEKVFLECVQDMDHENMFWYRQDPGLGLRLIYFSYDVKMKEKGDIPEGYSVSREKKERFSLILESASTNQTSMYLCASLQGSPYEQYFGPGTRLTVT.

The genes are TRBV9 and TRBJ1-3; a possible D gene is TRBD1 (5 bases). Germline V gene lookup returns CDR1 SGDLS and CDR2 YYNGEE. Trimming removed 0 bases from V and 10 bases from J, with 14 bases in between. The CDR3 extends over 14 amino acids. CDR3 in amino acids: CASSVVGDSGTIYF. DNA for the CDR3: TGTGCCAGCAGCGTAGTAGGTGACAGTGGAACCATATATTTT.

The chain combines TRBV5-6 with TRBJ1-5; D gene uncertain. The CDR3 totals 14 residues. Between the trimmed V and J ends, which lost 1 base and 7 bases, there was a span of 12 bases. Germline-derived CDR1 and CDR2 are SGHDT and YYEEEE. The CDR3 region is CASSLFHRGQPQHF. The CDR3 coding sequence is TGTGCCAGCAGCTTGTTTCACAGAGGGCAGCCCCAGCATTTT.

This chain links TRBV2 with TRBJ2-2; D remains ambiguous. V was shortened by 4 bases and J by 6 bases, with 15 bases between the two germline ends. From germline, CDR1 is SNHLY and CDR2 FYNNEI. This CDR3 is built from 15 residues. CDR3 sequence reads: CASSAPSSLAGELFF. The CDR3 nucleotides read TGTGCCAGCAGTGCCCCCTCCTCCCTCGCCGGGGAGCTGTTTTTT.

The rearrangement uses TRBV18 and TRBJ1-1; no clear D. The CDR3 extends over 12 amino acids. CDR1 is KGHSH, CDR2 LQKENI, per germline. With 6 bases removed from V and 4 bases from J, the gap between germline ends came to 9 bases. CDR3: CASSQRGTEAFF. DNA of the CDR3: TGTGCCAGCTCCCAACGCGGCACTGAAGCTTTCTTT.

The chain links TRBV19 to TRBJ2-3; TRBD2 matches 12 bases. The V segment lost 9 bases and the J segment 7 bases; nucleotides outside the gene matches: 11. The CDR3 spans 15 residues. The V gene's germline CDR1 is LNHDA and CDR2 SQIVND (reference sequence). CDR3 nucleotide sequence: TGTGCCAGCCGAACCGGGCTAGCGGGAGGGTATACGCAGTATTTT. Translation gives CASRTGLAGGYTQYF.

The chain employs TRBV6-5 and TRBJ2-7; tentative D call: TRBD1 (5 bases). The V end was cut by 6 bases, the J end by 0 bases, with 15 bases between. The CDR3 has 15 residues. Looked up from germline, CDR1 is MNHEY and CDR2 is SVGAGI. In nucleotides, the CDR3 is TGTGCCAGCAGCCGGAGACAGATCAGCTCCTACGAGCAGTACTTC. This translates into CASSRRQISSYEQYF.